This TCR beta chain was recorded in a study of identical twins. TCRdb passed the 5' RACE reads through MiXCR, listing each CDR3 protein once. Of approximately 240,000 distinct CDR3 sequences in the sample, 11% to 15% were seen once. In every case, the donor was a healthy Caucasian. This clonotype was detected a few times. No antigen is known for it. Germline values: CDR1 SGHDT, CDR2 YYEEEE. Trimming cost V 4 bases and J 4 bases; bases outside gene matches: 9. The length of the CDR3 is 15 residues. Broader study findings: Conclusions rested on cross-sectional statistics rather than following the same donors. Those out-of-frame alpha sequences shared by twins showed an excess of low generation probability.

Sequenced: memory (CD45RO+) T cells sorted from blood. This receptor was taken from a woman between 18 and 30 years old in good health. The rearrangement joins TRBV5-6 to TRBJ2-7; 9 bases are shared with TRBD2. In DNA form, the CDR3 reads TGTGCCAGCAGCCTACGGACTAGCGTGAGGTACGAGCAGTACTTC. This sequence encodes CASSLRTSVRYEQYF. The full variable domain, rest sourced from reference TRBV5-6 and TRBJ2-7, is DAGVTQSPTHLIKTRGQQVTLRCSPKSGHDTVSWYQQALGQGPQFIFQYYEEEERQRGNFPDRFSGHQFPNYSSELNVNALLLGDSALYLCASSLRTSVRYEQYFGPGTRLTVT.